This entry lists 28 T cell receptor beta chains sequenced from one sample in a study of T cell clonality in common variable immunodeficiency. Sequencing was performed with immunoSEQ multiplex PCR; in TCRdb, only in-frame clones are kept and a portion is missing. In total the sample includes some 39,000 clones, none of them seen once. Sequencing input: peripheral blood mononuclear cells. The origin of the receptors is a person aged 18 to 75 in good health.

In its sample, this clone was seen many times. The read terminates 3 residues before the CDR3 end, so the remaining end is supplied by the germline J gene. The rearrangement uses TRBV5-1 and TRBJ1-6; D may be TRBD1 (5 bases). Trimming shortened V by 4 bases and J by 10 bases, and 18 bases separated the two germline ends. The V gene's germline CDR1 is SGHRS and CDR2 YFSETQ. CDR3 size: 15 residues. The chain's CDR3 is CASSPSGLGDSPLHF. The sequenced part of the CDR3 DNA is TGCGCCAGCAGCCCGAGCGGGCTCGGGGACTCACCC.

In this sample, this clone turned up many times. The CDR3 protein is CSARGEREETYEQYF. The part of the CDR3 DNA that was read is TGCAGTGCTAGAGGTGAGCGGGAGGAAACCTACGAG. V gene TRBV20-1 combines with J gene TRBJ2-7, with 9 bases lining up with TRBD2. The read falls 3 residues short of the CDR3 end, and the missing part is taken from the germline J gene. CDR3 length: 15 residues. Germline CDR1 is DFQATT and CDR2 is SNEGSKA (reference sequence). The V segment lost 1 base and the J segment 2 bases; nucleotides outside the gene matches: 6.

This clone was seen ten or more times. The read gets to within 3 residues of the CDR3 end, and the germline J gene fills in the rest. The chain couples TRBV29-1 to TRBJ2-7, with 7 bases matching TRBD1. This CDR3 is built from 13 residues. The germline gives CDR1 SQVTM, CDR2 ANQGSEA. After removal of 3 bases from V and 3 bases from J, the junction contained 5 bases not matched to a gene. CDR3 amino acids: CSVETGKHYEQYF. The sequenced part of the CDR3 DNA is TGCAGCGTTGAGACAGGGAAGCACTACGAG.

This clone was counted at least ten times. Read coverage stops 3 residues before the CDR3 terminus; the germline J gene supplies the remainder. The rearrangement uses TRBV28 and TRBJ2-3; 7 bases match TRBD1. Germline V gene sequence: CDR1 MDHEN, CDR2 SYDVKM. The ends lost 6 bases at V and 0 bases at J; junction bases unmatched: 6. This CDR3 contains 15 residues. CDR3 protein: CASSGPRGSTDTQYF. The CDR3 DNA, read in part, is TGTGCCAGCAGCGGACCCAGGGGGAGCACAGATACG.

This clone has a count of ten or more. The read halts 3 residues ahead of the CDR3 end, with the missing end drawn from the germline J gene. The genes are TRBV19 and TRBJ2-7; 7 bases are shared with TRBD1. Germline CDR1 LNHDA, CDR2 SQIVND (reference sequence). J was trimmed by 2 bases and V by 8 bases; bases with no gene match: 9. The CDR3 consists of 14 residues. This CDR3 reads CASGQEGAPYEQYF. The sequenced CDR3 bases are TGTGCCAGTGGTCAAGAGGGGGCCCCCTACGAG.

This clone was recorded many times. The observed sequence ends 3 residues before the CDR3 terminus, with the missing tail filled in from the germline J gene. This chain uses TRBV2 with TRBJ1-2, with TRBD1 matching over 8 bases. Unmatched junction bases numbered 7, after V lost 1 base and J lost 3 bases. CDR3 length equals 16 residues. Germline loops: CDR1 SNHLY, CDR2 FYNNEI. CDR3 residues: CASSEGTGQGDYGYTF. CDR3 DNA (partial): TGTGCCAGCAGTGAAGGGACAGGGCAAGGAGACTATGGC.

The CDR3 loop reads CASSSQGSNQPQHF. Incomplete CDR3 DNA: TGTGCCAGCAGCTCACAGGGGAGCAATCAGCCC. The chain uses TRBV7-8 and TRBJ1-5; 7 positions agree with TRBD1. Coverage ceases 3 residues before the CDR3 finishes, and the germline J gene fills in the end. This CDR3 spans 14 amino acids. CDR1 is SGHVS and CDR2 is FQNEAQ in the germline V gene. Losses at the gene ends were 4 bases for V and 1 base for J; bases not matched to a gene: 1.

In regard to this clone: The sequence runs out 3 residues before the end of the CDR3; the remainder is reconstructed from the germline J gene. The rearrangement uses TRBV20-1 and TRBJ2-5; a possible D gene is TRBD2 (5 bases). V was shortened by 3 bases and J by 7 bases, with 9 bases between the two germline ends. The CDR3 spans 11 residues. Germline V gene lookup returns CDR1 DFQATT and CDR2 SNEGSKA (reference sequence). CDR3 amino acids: CSASADWTQYF. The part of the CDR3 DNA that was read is TGCAGTGCTAGCGCGGACTGGACC.

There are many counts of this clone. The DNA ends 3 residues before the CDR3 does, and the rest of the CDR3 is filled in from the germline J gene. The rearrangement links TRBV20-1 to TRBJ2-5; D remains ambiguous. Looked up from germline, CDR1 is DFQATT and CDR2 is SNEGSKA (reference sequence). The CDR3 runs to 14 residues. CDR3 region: CSAPPFEVQETQYF. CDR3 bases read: TGCAGCGCTCCCCCGTTCGAGGTCCAAGAGACC.

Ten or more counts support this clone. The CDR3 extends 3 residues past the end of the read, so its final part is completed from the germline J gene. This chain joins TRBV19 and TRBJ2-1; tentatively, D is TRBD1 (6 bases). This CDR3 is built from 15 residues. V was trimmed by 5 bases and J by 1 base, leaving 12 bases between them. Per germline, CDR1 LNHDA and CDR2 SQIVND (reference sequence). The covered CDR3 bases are TGTGCCAGTAGTGCCGGACAGAATTCCTACAATGAG. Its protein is CASSAGQNSYNE. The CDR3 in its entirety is CASSAGQNSYNEQFF.

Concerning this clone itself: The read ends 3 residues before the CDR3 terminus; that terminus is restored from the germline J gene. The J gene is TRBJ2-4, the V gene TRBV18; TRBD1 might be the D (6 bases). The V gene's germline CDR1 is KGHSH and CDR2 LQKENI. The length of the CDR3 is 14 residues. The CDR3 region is CASSPPGQNYGQYF. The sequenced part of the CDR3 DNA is TGTGCCAGCTCACCACCCGGACAGAACTATGGT.

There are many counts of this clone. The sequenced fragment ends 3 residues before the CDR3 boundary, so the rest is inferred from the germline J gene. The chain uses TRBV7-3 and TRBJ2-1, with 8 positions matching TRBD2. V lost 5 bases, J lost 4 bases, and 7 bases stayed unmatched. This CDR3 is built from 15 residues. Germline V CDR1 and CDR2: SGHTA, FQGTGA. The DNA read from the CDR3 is TGTGCCAGCAGCCAGACTAGCGTAGGTTACAATGAG. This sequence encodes CASSQTSVGYNE. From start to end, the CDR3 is CASSQTSVGYNEQFF. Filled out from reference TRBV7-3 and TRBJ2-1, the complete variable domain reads GAGVSQTPSNKVTEKGKYVELRCDPISGHTALYWYRQSLGQGPEFLIYFQGTGAADDSGLPNDRFFAVRPEGSVSTLKIQRTERGDSAVYLCASSQTSVGYNEQFFGPGTRLTVL.

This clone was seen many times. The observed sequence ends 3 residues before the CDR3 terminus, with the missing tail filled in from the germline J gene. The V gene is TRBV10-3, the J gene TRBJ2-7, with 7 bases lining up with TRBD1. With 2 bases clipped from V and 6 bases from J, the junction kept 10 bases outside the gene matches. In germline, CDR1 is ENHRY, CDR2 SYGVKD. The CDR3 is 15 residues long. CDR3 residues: CAISEPLTGFGEQYF. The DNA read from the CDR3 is TGTGCCATCAGTGAGCCCCTGACAGGGTTTGGCGAG.

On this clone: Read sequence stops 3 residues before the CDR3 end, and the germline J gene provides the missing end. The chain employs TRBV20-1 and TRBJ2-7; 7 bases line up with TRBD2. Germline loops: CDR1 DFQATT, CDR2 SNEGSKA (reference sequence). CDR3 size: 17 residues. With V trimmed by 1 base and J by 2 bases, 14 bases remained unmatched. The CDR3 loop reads CSARGLTSRGKTYEQYF. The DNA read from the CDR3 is TGCAGTGCTAGAGGGCTAACGTCGCGGGGGAAGACCTACGAG.

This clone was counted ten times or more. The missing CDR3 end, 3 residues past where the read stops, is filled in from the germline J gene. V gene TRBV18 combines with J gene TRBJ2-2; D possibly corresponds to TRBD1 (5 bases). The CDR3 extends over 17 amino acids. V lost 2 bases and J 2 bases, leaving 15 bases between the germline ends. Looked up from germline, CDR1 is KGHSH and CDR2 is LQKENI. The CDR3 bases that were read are TGTGCCAGCTCACCAGTGCAGGGCGCAACCAACACCGGGGAG. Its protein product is CASSPVQGATNTGE. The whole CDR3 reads CASSPVQGATNTGELFF.

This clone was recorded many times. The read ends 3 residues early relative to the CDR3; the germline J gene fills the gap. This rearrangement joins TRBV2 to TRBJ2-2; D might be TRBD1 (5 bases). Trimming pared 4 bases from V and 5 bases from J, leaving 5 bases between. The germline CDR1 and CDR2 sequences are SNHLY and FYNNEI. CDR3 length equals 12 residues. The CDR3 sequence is CASSGQTGELFF. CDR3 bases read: TGTGCCAGCAGTGGACAGACCGGGGAG.

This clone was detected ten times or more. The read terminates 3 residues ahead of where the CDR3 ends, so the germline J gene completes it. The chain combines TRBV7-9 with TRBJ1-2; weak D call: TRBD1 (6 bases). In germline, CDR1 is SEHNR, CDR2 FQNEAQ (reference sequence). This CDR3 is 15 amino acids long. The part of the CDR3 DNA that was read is TGTGCCAGCAGCCACCCTCTGGCAGGGGCCGGGGGC. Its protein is CASSHPLAGAGG. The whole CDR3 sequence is CASSHPLAGAGGYTF.

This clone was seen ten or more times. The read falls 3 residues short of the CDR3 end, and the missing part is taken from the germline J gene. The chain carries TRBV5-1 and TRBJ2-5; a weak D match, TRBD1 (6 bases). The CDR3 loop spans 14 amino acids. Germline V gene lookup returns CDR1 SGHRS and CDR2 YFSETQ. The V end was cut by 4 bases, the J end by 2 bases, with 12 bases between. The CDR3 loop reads CASSQKGVQETQYF. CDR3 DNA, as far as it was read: TGCGCCAGCAGCCAAAAGGGGGTTCAAGAGACC.

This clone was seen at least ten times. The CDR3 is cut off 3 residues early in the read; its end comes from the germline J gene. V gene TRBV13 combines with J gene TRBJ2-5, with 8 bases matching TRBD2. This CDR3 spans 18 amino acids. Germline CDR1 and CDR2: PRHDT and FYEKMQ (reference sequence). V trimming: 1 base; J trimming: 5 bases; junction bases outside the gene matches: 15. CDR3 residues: CASSLVGESGRGGETQYF. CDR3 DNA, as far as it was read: TGTGCCAGCAGCTTAGTAGGTGAGAGCGGGAGAGGCGGGGAGACC.

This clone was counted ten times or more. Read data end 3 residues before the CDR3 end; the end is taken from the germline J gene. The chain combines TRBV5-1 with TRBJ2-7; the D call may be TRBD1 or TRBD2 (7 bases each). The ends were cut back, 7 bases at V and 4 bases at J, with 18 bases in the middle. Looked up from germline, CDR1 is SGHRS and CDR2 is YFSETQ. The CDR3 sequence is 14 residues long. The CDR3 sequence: CASRRGGGAYEQYF. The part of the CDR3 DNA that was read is TGCGCCAGCCGGAGGGGAGGGGGCGCTTACGAG.

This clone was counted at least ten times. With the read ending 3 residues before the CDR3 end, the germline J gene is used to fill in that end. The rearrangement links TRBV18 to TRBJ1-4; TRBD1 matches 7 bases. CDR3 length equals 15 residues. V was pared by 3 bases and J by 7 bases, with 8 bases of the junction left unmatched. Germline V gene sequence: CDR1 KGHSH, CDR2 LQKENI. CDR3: CASSPQDRQGEKLFF. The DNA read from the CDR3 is TGTGCCAGCTCACCGCAGGACAGGCAGGGTGAAAAA. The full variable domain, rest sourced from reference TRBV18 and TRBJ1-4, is NAGVMQNPRHLVRRRGQEARLRCSPMKGHSHVYWYRQLPEEGLKFMVYLQKENIIDESGMPKERFSAEFPKEGPSILRIQQVVRGDSAAYFCASSPQDRQGEKLFFGSGTQLSVL.

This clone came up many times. The CDR3 here is CASSPEQGIGELFF. The CDR3 bases that were read are TGTGCCAGCTCACCAGAACAGGGGATCGGGGAG. This chain connects TRBV18 to TRBJ2-2, with 7 nucleotides matching TRBD1. The CDR3 end is not reached by the read, which stops 3 residues before it; the germline J gene fills it in. Germline CDR1 is KGHSH and CDR2 is LQKENI. Losses at the gene ends were 2 bases for V and 7 bases for J; bases not matched to a gene: 4. This CDR3 has 14 amino acids.

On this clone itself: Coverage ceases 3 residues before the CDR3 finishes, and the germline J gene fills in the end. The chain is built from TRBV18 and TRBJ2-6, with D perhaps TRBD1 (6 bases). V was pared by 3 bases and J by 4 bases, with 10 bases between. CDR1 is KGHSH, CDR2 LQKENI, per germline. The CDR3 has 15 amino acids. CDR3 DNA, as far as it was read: TGTGCCAGCTCACCCCAGGGGAAAGGGGCCAACGTC. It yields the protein CASSPQGKGANV. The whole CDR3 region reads CASSPQGKGANVLTF.

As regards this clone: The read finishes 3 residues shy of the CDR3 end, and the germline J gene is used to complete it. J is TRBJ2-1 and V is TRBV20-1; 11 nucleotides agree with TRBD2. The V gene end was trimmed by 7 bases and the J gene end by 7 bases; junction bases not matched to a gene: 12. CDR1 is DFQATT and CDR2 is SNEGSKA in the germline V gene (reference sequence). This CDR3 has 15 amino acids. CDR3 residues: CSVRTGLAAGNEQFF. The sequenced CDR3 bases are TGCAGTGTTAGGACGGGACTAGCGGCTGGGAATGAG.

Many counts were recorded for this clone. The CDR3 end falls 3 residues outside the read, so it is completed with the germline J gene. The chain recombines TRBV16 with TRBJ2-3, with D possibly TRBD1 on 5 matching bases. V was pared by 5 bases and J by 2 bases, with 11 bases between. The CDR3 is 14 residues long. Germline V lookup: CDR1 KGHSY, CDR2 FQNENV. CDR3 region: CASSSRQNTDTQYF. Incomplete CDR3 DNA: TGTGCCAGCAGCTCACGACAGAACACAGATACG.

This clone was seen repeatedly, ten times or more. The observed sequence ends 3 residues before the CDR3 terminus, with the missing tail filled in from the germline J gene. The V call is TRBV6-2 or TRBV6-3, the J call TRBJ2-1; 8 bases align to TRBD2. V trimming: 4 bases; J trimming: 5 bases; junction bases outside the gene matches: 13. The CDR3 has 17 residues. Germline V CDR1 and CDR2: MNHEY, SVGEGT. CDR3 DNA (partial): TGTGCCAGCAGTTTATTTAAAAGGACTAGCCTGAACAATGAG. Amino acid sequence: CASSLFKRTSLNNE. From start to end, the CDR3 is CASSLFKRTSLNNEQFF.

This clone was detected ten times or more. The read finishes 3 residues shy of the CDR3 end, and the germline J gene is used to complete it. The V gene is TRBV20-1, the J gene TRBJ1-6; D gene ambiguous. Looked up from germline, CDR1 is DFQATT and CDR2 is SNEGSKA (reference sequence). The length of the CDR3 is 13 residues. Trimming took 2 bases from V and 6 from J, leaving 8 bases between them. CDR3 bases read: TGCAGTGCTAGAAAAGGTTTTAATTCACCC. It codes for CSARKGFNSP. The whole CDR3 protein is CSARKGFNSPLHF.

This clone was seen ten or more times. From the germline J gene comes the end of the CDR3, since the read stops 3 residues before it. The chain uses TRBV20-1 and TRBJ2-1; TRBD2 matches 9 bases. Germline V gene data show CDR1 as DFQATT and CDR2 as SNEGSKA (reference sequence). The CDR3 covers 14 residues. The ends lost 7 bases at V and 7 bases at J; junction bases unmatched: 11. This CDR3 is CSVPLAGVRNEQFF. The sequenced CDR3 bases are TGCAGTGTCCCTTTAGCGGGAGTTCGGAATGAG.